The source of this TCR beta chain is a study of blood T cell repertoires in COVID-19. In the study overall: From T cells, B-cell-depleted T cells, or PBMCs came the material, which was cDNA or gDNA.

This clone was observed a single time. V gave up 7 bases and J gave up 5 bases, with 19 bases separating them. Germline V gene lookup returns CDR1 LNHDA and CDR2 SQIVND (reference sequence). The CDR3 totals 15 residues. Here immunoSEQ multiplex PCR was the method, and the copy in TCRdb shows in-frame clones only, minus some. Among over 65,000 clones listed, 70% to 90% were seen once. The sequencing sample was made of peripheral blood. This rearrangement joins TRBV19 to TRBJ2-3; TRBD2 is a possible D gene (5 bases). The TCR originated in a man aged 50 to 59 with active or convalescent COVID-19. The CDR3 spells CASTVVGGAGDTQYF. The CDR3, as DNA: TGTGCCAGTACCGTCGTTGGAGGCGCGGGAGATACGCAGTATTTT. The full variable domain, rest sourced from reference TRBV19 and TRBJ2-3, is DGGITQSPKYLFRKEGQNVTLSCEQNLNHDAMYWYRQDPGQGLRLIYYSQIVNDFQKGDIAEGYSVSREKKESFPLTVTSAQKNPTAFYLCASTVVGGAGDTQYFGPGTRLTVL.